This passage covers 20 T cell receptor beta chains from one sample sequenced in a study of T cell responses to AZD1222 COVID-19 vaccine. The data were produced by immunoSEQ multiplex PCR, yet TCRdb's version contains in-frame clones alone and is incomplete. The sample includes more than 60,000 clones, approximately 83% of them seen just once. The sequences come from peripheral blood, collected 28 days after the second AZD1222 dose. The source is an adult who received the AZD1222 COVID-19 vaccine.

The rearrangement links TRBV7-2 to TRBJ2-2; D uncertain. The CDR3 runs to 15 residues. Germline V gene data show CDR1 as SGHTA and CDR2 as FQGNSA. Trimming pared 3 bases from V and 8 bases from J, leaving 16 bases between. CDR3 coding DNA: TGTGCCAGCAGCTTTAGGACCGTACCGACAGGGGAGCTGTTTTTT. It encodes CASSFRTVPTGELFF.

CDR3 coding DNA: TGTGCCAGCAGCTTATGGGGAGCCCTTGGGGAAGAGACCCAGTACTTC. Protein sequence: CASSLWGALGEETQYF. This chain connects TRBV7-2 to TRBJ2-5; a weak D match, TRBD2 (5 bases). Trimming left V 2 bases short and J 3 bases short, with 16 bases between. Germline V gene data show CDR1 as SGHTA and CDR2 as FQGNSA. The CDR3 has 16 amino acids.

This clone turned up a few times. The CDR3 is CSASKDYYEQYF. DNA for the CDR3: TGCAGTGCTAGTAAGGACTATTACGAGCAGTACTTC. J is TRBJ2-7 and V is TRBV20-1; D possibly corresponds to TRBD2 (6 bases). CDR1 DFQATT and CDR2 SNEGSKA come from the germline V gene (reference sequence). The V gene lost 3 bases and the J gene lost 4 bases, with 10 bases spanning the gap. CDR3 length equals 12 residues.

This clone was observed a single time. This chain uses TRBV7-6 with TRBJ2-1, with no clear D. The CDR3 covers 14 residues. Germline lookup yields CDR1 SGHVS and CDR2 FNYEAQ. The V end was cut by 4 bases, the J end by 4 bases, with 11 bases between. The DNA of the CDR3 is TGTGCCAGCAGCTCTGACCCTAGTTACAATGAGCAGTTCTTC. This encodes CASSSDPSYNEQFF. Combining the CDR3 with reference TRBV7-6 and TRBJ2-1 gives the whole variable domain GAGVSQSPRYKVTKRGQDVALRCDPISGHVSLYWYRQALGQGPEFLTYFNYEAQQDKSGLPNDRFSAERPEGSISTLTIQRTEQRDSAMYRCASSSDPSYNEQFFGPGTRLTVL.

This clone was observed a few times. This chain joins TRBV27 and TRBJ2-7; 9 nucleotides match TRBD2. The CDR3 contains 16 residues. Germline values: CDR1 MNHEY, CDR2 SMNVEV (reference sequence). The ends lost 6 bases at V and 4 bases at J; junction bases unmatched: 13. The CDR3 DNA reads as TGTGCCAGCAGCACCTCCCTAGCGGGAATAATGTACGAGCAGTACTTC. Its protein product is CASSTSLAGIMYEQYF.

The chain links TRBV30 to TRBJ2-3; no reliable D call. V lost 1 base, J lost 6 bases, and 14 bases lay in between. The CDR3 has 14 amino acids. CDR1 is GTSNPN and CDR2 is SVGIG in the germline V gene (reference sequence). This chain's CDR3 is CAWSGVSRSDTQYF. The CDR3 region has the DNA TGTGCCTGGAGTGGAGTTTCGCGAAGCGATACGCAGTATTTT.

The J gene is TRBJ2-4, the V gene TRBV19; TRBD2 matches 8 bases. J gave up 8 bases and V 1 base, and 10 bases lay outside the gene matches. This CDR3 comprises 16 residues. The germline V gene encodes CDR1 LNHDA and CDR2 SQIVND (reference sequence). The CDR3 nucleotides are TGTGCCAGTAGTATAGGCCCGGGAGGGGGGACTGACATTCAGTACTTC. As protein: CASSIGPGGGTDIQYF.

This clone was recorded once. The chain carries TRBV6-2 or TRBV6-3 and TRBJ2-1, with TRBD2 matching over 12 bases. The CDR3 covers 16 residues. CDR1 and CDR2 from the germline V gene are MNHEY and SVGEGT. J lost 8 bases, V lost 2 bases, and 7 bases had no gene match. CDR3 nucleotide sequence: TGTGCCAGCAGTTACGCGACTAGCGGGAGTCGCCATGAGCAGTTCTTC. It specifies CASSYATSGSRHEQFF.

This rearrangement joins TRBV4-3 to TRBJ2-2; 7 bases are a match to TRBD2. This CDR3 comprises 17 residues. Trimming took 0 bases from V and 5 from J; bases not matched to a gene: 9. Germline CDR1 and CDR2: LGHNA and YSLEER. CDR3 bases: TGCGCCAGCAGCCAAGATAGGCTAGCGGAACGGACCGGGGAGCTGTTTTTT. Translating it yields CASSQDRLAERTGELFF.

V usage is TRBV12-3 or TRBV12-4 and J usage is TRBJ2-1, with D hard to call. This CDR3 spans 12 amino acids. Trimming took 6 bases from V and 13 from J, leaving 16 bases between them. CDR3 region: CASRSPAAPQFF. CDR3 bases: TGTGCCAGCAGATCGCCCGCGGCCCCACAGTTCTTC.

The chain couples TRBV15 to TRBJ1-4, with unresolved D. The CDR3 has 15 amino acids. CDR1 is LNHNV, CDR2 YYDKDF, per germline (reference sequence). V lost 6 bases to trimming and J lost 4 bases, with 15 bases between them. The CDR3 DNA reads TGTGCCACCAGACCTCGCCCCGAAAGTAATGAAAAACTGTTTTTT. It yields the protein CATRPRPESNEKLFF. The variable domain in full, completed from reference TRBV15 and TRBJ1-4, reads DAMVIQNPRYQVTQFGKPVTLSCSQTLNHNVMYWYQQKSSQAPKLLFHYYDKDFNNEADTPDNFQSRRPNTSFCFLDIRSPGLGDTAMYLCATRPRPESNEKLFFGSGTQLSVL.

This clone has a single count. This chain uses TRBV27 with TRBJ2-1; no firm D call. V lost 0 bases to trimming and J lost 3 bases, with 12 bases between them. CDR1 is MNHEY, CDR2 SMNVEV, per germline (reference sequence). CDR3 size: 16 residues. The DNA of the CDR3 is TGTGCCAGCAGTTTATCGCCAACCTCTATCTACAATGAGCAGTTCTTC. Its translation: CASSLSPTSIYNEQFF.

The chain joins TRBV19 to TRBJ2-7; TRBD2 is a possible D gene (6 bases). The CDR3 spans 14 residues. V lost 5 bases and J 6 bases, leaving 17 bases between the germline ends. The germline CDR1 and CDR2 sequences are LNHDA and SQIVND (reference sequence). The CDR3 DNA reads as TGTGCCAGTAGTCTTCCTGGAGGGGTAAGCGAGCAGTACTTC. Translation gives CASSLPGGVSEQYF. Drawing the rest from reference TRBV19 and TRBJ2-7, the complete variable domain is DGGITQSPKYLFRKEGQNVTLSCEQNLNHDAMYWYRQDPGQGLRLIYYSQIVNDFQKGDIAEGYSVSREKKESFPLTVTSAQKNPTAFYLCASSLPGGVSEQYFGPGTRLTVT.

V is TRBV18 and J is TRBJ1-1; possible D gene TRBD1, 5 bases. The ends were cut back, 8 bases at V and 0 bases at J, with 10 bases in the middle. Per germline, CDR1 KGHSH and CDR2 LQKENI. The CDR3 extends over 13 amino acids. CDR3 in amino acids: CASGGGLNTEAFF. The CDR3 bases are TGTGCCAGCGGGGGGGGTTTGAACACTGAAGCTTTCTTT. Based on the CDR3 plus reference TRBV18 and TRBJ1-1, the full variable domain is NAGVMQNPRHLVRRRGQEARLRCSPMKGHSHVYWYRQLPEEGLKFMVYLQKENIIDESGMPKERFSAEFPKEGPSILRIQQVVRGDSAAYFCASGGGLNTEAFFGQGTRLTVV.

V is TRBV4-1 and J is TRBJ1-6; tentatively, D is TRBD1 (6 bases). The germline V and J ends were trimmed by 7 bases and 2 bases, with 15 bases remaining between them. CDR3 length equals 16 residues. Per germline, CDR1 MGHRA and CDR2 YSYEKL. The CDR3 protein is CASTYRVRPYNSPLHF. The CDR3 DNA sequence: TGCGCCAGCACCTACAGGGTGAGGCCCTATAATTCACCCCTCCACTTT.

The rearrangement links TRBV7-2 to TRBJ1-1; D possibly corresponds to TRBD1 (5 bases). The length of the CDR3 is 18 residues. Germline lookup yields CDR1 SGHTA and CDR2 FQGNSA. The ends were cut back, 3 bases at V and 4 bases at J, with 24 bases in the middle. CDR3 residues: CASSFLPSSPQGGTEAFF. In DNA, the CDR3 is TGTGCCAGCAGCTTTCTTCCATCATCCCCCCAGGGAGGCACTGAAGCTTTCTTT.

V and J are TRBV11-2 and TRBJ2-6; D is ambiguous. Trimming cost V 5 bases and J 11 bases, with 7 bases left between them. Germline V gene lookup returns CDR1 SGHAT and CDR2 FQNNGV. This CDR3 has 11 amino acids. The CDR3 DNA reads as TGTGCCAGCAGCAAGCCTGACGTCCTGACTTTC. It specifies CASSKPDVLTF.

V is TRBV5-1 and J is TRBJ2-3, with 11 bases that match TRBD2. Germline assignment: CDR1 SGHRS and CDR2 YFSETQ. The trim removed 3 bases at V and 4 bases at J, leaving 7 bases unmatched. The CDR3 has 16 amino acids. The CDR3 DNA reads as TGCGCCAGCAGCTCCCAACTAGCGGGAGACGCAGATACGCAGTATTTT. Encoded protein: CASSSQLAGDADTQYF.

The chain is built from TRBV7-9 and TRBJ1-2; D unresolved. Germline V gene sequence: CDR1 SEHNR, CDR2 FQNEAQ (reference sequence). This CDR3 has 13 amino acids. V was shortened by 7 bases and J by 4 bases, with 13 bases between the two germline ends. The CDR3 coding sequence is TGTGCCAGCACGGGCGACACCCCCTATGGCTACACCTTC. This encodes CASTGDTPYGYTF.

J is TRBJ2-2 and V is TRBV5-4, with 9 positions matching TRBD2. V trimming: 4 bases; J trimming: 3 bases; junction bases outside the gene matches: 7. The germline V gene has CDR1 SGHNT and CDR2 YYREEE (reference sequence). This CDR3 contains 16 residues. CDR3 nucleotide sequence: TGTGCCAGCAGCCTGCCGACTAGCGGATACACCGGGGAGCTGTTTTTT. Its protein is CASSLPTSGYTGELFF.